This is a list of T cell receptor beta chains from one sample in a study of cytomegalovirus exposure and HLA in healthy donors. Sequenced by immunoSEQ multiplex PCR; TCRdb stores in-frame clones only, minus some. The sample has 150,000 or so clones; roughly 77% are singletons. Sequencing was performed on PBMCs. These receptors originate from a man aged 45-65 years in good health and CMV-seropositive. Each CDR3 is given with its conserved first and last residue. Fields, in order: V gene, clone size, J gene, D gene, CDR3 protein, CDR3 DNA. The D gene is left open where the match is weak. Expanded clones get a size class; other rows say once, few or many, or leave the size out.

>TRBV7-2|-|TRBJ2-5|TRBD1
CASSLAPGQGWETQYF
TGTGCCAGCAGCTTAGCCCCGGGACAGGGGTGGGAGACCCAGTACTTC
>TRBV28|-|TRBJ2-7|-
CASGWGGRSYEQYF
TGTGCCAGCGGGTGGGGCGGTAGAAGCTACGAGCAGTACTTC
>TRBV6-6|-|TRBJ2-3|TRBD1
CASSWTGTGTTDTQYF
TGTGCCAGCAGTTGGACCGGGACAGGGACAACAGATACGCAGTATTTT
>TRBV2|-|TRBJ2-7|-
CASSAQVWGDYEQYF
TGTGCCAGCAGTGCACAGGTTTGGGGGGACTACGAGCAGTACTTC
>TRBV5-1|-|TRBJ2-1|TRBD1
CASSLEAGGSNEQFF
TGCGCCAGCAGCTTGGAGGCAGGGGGTAGCAATGAGCAGTTCTTC
>TRBV7-9|-|TRBJ2-5|-
CASSSRLALQETQYF
TGTGCCAGCAGCTCCCGACTGGCTCTCCAAGAGACCCAGTACTTC
>TRBV7-2|-|TRBJ2-3|TRBD2
CASSSSLAGPSTDTQYF
TGTGCCAGCAGCTCTAGCCTAGCGGGGCCTTCCACAGATACGCAGTATTTT
>TRBV6-1|few|TRBJ1-4|-
CASSGQVEPNEKLFF
TGTGCCAGCAGTGGACAGGTCGAGCCTAATGAAAAACTGTTTTTT
>TRBV7-9|few|TRBJ1-1|-
CASSPREVANTEAFF
TGTGCCAGCAGCCCCCGAGAGGTTGCTAACACTGAAGCTTTCTTT
>TRBV27|-|TRBJ1-5|TRBD1
CASSLSGTGGGQPQHF
TGTGCCAGCAGTTTATCTGGGACAGGGGGCGGTCAGCCCCAGCATTTT
>TRBV4-3|-|TRBJ1-4|-
CASSQEPGGLVNEKLFF
TGCGCCAGCAGCCAAGAACCCGGTGGGCTGGTTAATGAAAAACTGTTTTTT
>TRBV19|-|TRBJ1-3|-
CASSGHEGNTIYF
TGTGCCAGTAGCGGACACGAAGGAAACACCATATATTTT
>TRBV5-6|once|TRBJ1-4|TRBD1
CASSTESGTGIGKLFF
TGTGCCAGCAGCACGGAATCCGGGACAGGAATCGGAAAACTGTTTTTT
>TRBV25-1|few|TRBJ1-6|-
CASSEYSRGTSPLHF
TGTGCCAGCAGTGAATACTCCAGGGGAACTTCACCCCTCCACTTT
>TRBV4-3|-|TRBJ2-1|TRBD2
CASSRQRGGYEQFF
TGCGCCAGCAGCAGACAGCGGGGAGGGTATGAGCAGTTCTTC
>TRBV7-8|-|TRBJ1-2|-
CASSYYLDRWGYTF
TGTGCCAGCAGCTATTACCTCGACAGGTGGGGCTACACCTTC
>TRBV7-2|once|TRBJ1-4|TRBD1
CASSLAGTGRGEKLFF
TGTGCCAGCAGCTTAGCCGGGACAGGGAGGGGCGAAAAACTGTTTTTT
>TRBV18|-|TRBJ1-2|TRBD1
CASSRTGRDYGYTF
TGTGCCAGCTCACGGACAGGGAGGGACTATGGCTACACCTTC
>TRBV9|-|TRBJ2-3|TRBD2
CASSPLAGGSTDTQYF
TGTGCCAGCAGCCCACTAGCGGGGGGTAGCACAGATACGCAGTATTTT
>TRBV9|-|TRBJ2-2|TRBD1
CASSVDRQGNTGELFF
TGTGCCAGCAGCGTAGACCGACAGGGGAACACCGGGGAGCTGTTTTTT
>TRBV7-2|-|TRBJ2-7|-
CASSLALTGEQYF
TGTGCCAGCAGCTTAGCACTTACGGGCGAGCAGTACTTC
>TRBV4-3|few|TRBJ2-7|TRBD1
CASSYRDRDYEQYF
TGCGCCAGCAGCTACCGGGACAGGGATTACGAGCAGTACTTC
>TRBV10-1|-|TRBJ2-1|TRBD1
CASGNRGFGNEQFF
TGCGCCAGCGGGAACAGGGGCTTCGGGAATGAGCAGTTCTTC
>TRBV4-2|-|TRBJ2-7|TRBD2
CASSQDHGLAATYEQYF
TGTGCCAGCAGCCAAGATCATGGCCTAGCGGCCACCTACGAGCAGTACTTC
>TRBV11-2|-|TRBJ1-2|TRBD1
CASSRSTGTEAANYGYTF
TGTGCCAGCAGCCGATCTACCGGGACAGAGGCTGCTAACTATGGCTACACCTTC
>TRBV28|-|TRBJ2-2|-
CASRMSRSSPGELFF
TGTGCCAGCAGGATGTCTCGGAGCTCCCCGGGGGAGCTGTTTTTT
>TRBV7-8|-|TRBJ2-5|-
CASSLERVAGMTQYF
TGTGCCAGCAGCTTAGAAAGGGTAGCCGGGATGACCCAGTACTTC
>TRBV4-3|-|TRBJ1-5|-
CASSQEPRDNQPQHF
TGCGCCAGCAGCCAAGAACCCCGGGACAATCAGCCCCAGCATTTT